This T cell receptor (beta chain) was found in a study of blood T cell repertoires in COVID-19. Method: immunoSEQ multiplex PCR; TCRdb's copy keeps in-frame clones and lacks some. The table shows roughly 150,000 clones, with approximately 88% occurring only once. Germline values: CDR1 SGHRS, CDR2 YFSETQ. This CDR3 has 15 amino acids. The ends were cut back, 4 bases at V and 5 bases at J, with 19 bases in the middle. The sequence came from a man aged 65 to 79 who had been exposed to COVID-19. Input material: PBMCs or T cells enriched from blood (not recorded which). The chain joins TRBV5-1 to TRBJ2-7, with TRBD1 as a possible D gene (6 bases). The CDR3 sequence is CASSENDRNRHEQYF. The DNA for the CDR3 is TGCGCCAGCAGCGAAAATGACAGGAACCGCCACGAGCAGTACTTC. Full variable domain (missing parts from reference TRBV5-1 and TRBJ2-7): KAGVTQTPRYLIKTRGQQVTLSCSPISGHRSVSWYQQTPGQGLQFLFEYFSETQRNKGNFPGRFSGRQFSNSRSEMNVSTLELGDSALYLCASSENDRNRHEQYFGPGTRLTVT.